This TCR beta chain was sequenced during a study of human T cells and chemical hapten exposure. Study as a whole: The study sensitized with 2% DPC on an approximately 2 cm by approximately 2 cm patch of upper inner arm skin. Study results and caveats: Expanded TCRs were compared with controls, and the expanded TCRs formed significantly more large CDR3 similarity clusters.

Germline loops: CDR1 SSHAT, CDR2 FNYEAQ (reference sequence). There are 15 residues in the CDR3. Noted time point: pre-sensitization, week 0. The treatment denotes: therapeutic diphenylcyclopropenone sensitization with weekly scalp DPC. Unfractionated whole blood was the source from which total RNA was extracted. Only a few counts were recorded for this clonotype. What it binds is unknown. TCRdb re-called the RACE reads through MiXCR, storing one row per CDR3 protein. The data contain around 95,000 distinct CDR3 sequences, 10% to 11% of them singletons. This rearrangement joins TRBV7-7 to TRBJ2-5, with a possible D match to TRBD2 (6 bases). The material sequenced was whole blood, taken in connection with sensitization to the hapten diphenylcyclopropenone (DPC). The clonotype was recovered from a woman aged 55 to 70 with alopecia areata. Some clones in this sample may be carry-over from other donors' samples. DNA for the CDR3: TGTGCTACCATGGTTGTGGGGGAGGCATCGGAGACCCAGTACTTC. Translating it yields CATMVVGEASETQYF.